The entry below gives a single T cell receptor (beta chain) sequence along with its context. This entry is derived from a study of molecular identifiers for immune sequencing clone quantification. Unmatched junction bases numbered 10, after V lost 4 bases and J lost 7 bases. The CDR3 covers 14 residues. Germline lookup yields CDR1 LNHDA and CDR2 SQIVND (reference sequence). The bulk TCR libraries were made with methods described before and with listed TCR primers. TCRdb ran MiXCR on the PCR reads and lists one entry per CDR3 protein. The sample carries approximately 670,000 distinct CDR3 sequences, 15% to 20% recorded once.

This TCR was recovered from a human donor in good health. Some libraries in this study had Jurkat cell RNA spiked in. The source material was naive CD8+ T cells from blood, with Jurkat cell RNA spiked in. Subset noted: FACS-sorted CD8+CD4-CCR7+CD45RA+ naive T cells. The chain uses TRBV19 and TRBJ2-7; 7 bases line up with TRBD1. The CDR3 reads CASSSQGTVIEQYF. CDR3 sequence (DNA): TGTGCCAGTAGTAGCCAAGGGACAGTAATAGAGCAGTACTTC.